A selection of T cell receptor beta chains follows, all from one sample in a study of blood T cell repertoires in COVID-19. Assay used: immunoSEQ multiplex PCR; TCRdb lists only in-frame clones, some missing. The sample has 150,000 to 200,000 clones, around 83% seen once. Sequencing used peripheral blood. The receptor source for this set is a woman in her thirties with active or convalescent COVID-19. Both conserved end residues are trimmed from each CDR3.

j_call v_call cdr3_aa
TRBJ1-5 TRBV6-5 ASSWQGHQPQH
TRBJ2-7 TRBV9 ASSVGSGSSYEQY
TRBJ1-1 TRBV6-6 ASSYGGNTEAF
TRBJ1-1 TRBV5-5 ASSRSGVGLNTEAF
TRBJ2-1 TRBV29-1 SATDRVSVHEQF
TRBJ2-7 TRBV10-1 ASSKGQTYEQY
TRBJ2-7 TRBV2 AGRTVGSYEQY
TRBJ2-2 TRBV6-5 ASSTGANTGELF
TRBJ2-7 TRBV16 ASSQTTGVAYEQY
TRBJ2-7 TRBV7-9 ASSLTSGSSEQY
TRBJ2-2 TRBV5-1 ASSSGGMNTGELF
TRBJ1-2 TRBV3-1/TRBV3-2 ASSKQGLDGYT